This T cell receptor beta chain was documented in a study of blood T cells in healthy people across ages. The study, taken as a whole, reports: Age advanced and TCR beta diversity per million T cells fell, roughly linearly.

Extraction of total RNA produced a minimum of 5 micrograms from each sample. A word on this clonotype: What it binds is unknown.

In germline, CDR1 is DFQATT, CDR2 SNEGSKA (reference sequence). V shed 6 bases and J shed 1 base, with 15 bases lying between them. The CDR3 is made up of 14 amino acids. Combining a sample-barcoded 5' primer with a J-beta primer mix, a second PCR ran for 7 to 11 cycles. Each cDNA molecule was tagged by a template-switch adaptor with 12 random nucleotides. TCRdb itself ran the 5' RACE reads through MiXCR, one entry per CDR3 protein. This table has 1.5 million to 2 million distinct CDR3 sequences, 28% appearing once. The clonotype originates from a woman aged 25 to 39 in good health. Sequenced material: blood. The genes are TRBV20-1 and TRBJ1-1; D is unresolved. CDR3: CSALAMGRNTEAFF. CDR3 DNA: TGCAGTGCCCTAGCTATGGGGAGGAACACTGAAGCTTTCTTT.